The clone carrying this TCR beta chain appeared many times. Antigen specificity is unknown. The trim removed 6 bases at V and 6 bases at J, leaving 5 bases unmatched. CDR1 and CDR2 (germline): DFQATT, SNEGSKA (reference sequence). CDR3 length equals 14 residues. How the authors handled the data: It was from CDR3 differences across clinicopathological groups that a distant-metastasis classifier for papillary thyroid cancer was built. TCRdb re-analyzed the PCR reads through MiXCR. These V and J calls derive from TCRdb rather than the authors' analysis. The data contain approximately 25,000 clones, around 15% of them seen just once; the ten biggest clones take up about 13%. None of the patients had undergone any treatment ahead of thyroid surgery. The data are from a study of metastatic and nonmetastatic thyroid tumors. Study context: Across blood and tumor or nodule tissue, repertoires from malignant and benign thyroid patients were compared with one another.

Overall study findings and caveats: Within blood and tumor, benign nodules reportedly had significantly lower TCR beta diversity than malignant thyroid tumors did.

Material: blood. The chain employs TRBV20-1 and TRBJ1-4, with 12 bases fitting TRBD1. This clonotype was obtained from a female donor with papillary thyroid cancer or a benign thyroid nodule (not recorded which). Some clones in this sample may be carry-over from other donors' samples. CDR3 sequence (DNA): TGCAGTGCCACGGGGACAGGGGGCTATGAAAAACTGTTTTTT. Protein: CSATGTGGYEKLFF.